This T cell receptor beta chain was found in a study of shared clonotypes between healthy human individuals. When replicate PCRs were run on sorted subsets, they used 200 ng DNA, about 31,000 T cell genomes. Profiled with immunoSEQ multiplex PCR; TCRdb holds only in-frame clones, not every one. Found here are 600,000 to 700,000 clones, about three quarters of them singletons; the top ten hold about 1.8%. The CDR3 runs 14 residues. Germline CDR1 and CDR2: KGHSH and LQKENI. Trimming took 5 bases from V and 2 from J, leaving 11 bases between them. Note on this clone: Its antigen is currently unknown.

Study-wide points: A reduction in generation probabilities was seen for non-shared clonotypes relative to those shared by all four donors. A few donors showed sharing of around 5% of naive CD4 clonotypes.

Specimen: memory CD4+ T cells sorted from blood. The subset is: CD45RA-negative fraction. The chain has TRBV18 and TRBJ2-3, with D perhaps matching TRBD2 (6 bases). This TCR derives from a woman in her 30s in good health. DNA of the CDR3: TGTGCCAGCTCAATCGGCGGGGTCACAGATACGCAGTATTTT. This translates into CASSIGGVTDTQYF.